This T cell receptor beta chain was sequenced in a study of blood T cells in healthy people across ages. Background on the study: The capture of about one barcoded beta molecule per two T cells was achieved by template switching.

Per-sample yields of isolated PBMCs were at least 6.5 million. A J-beta primer mix and a sample-barcoded 5' primer were used in a second PCR of roughly 7 to 12 cycles. Every sample produced at least 3 million CDR3-containing paired-end reads. TCRdb used MiXCR to reprocess the 5' RACE reads, holding one entry per CDR3 protein. The sample shows about 760,000 distinct CDR3 sequences, about 61% of them seen only once. In regard to this clonotype: Its antigen is not identified.

Trimming took off 2 bases at V and 1 base at J, with 10 bases between the two ends. The CDR3 runs to 15 residues. Germline values: CDR1 MNHNY, CDR2 SVGAGI (reference sequence). General study results and limits: Comparison with aged donors showed that long-lived donors had more naive CD4+ cells and higher diversity.

Sequenced material: blood. This sequence originates from a man between 40 and 49 years old in good health. The V gene is TRBV6-6, the J gene TRBJ2-3; D unresolved. The CDR3 sequence is CASSYAELGTDTQYF. The CDR3 DNA follows: TGTGCCAGCAGTTACGCGGAATTGGGCACAGATACGCAGTATTTT.